One sample yielded the 23 T cell receptor beta chains listed below, sequenced in a study of response to subunit inactivated influenza vaccine. In TCRdb, the RT-PCR reads were re-called with MiXCR into one record per CDR3 protein. The table lists 530,000 or so distinct CDR3 sequences, approximately 24% of them singletons. Sequenced here: CD4+ T cells sorted from PBMCs, sampled 5 days after vaccination. The receptors derive from a man aged 45-65 years who received an inactivated influenza vaccine.

This chain links TRBV6-1 with TRBJ2-3; either TRBD1 or TRBD2 may fit D (5 bases each). Germline assignment: CDR1 MNHNS and CDR2 SASEGT. Trimming cost V 6 bases and J 4 bases, with 20 bases left between them. The CDR3 extends over 16 amino acids. DNA for the CDR3: TGTGCCAGCAGAGCACCGGGACCAACCTACCCAGATACGCAGTATTTT. It codes for CASRAPGPTYPDTQYF.

The J gene is TRBJ2-7, the V gene TRBV5-5, with D perhaps assigned TRBD1 or TRBD2 (5 bases each). This CDR3 comprises 16 residues. Trimming pared 2 bases from V and 3 bases from J, leaving 18 bases between. CDR1 and CDR2 from the germline V gene are SGHKS and YYEKEE (reference sequence). This chain's CDR3 is CASSFLTGTANYEQYF. CDR3 sequence (DNA): TGTGCCAGCAGCTTCCTGACCGGGACGGCGAACTACGAGCAGTACTTC. The complete variable domain, with remaining parts taken from reference TRBV5-5 and TRBJ2-7, reads DAGVTQSPTHLIKTRGQQVTLRCSPISGHKSVSWYQQVLGQGPQFIFQYYEKEERGRGNFPDRFSARQFPNYSSELNVNALLLGDSALYLCASSFLTGTANYEQYFGPGTRLTVT.

For this clonotype: This may be a read error, as it is one base from a much larger clone. The V call is TRBV5-1, the J call TRBJ2-7; D unclear. The CDR3 is made up of 14 amino acids. Germline V gene lookup returns CDR1 SGHRS and CDR2 YFSETQ. V lost 4 bases and J 0 bases, leaving 11 bases between the germline ends. The CDR3 loop reads CASSPAPDSYEQYF. The DNA for the CDR3 is TGCGCCAGCAGCCCCGCGCCCGACTCCTACGAGCAGTACTTC.

The CDR3, as DNA: TGTGCCAGCAGAGTTAGGGGTAGGGAGGACATTCAGTACTTC. Its protein is CASRVRGREDIQYF. J is TRBJ2-4 and V is TRBV6-4; TRBD2 is a possible D gene (6 bases). Germline-derived CDR1 and CDR2 are MRHNA and SNTAGT. The ends were cut back, 6 bases at V and 8 bases at J, with 17 bases in the middle. CDR3 length: 14 amino acids.

This clonotype showed up just a few times. The chain carries TRBV5-1 and TRBJ2-3, with 13 bases aligning to TRBD2. The CDR3 covers 14 residues. CDR1 and CDR2 (germline): SGHRS, YFSETQ. With 7 bases clipped from V and 4 bases from J, the junction kept 3 bases outside the gene matches. The CDR3 DNA reads TGCGCCAGCGGGACTAGCGGGACGGCAGATACGCAGTATTTT. Translated, it gives CASGTSGTADTQYF.

V gene TRBV4-1 combines with J gene TRBJ1-5; D perhaps matches TRBD1 (6 bases). This CDR3 has 16 amino acids. Germline lookup yields CDR1 MGHRA and CDR2 YSYEKL. V was shortened by 1 base and J by 6 bases, with 16 bases between the two germline ends. This CDR3 is CASSQVGATGIQPQHF. CDR3 bases: TGCGCCAGCAGCCAAGTTGGGGCAACAGGGATTCAGCCCCAGCATTTT.

This clonotype was counted between two and nine times. This chain joins TRBV7-6 and TRBJ2-7, with 10 bases lining up with TRBD1. This CDR3 has 16 residues. V shed 4 bases and J 2 bases; nucleotides not matched to a gene: 8. Germline CDR1 is SGHVS and CDR2 is FNYEAQ. CDR3 region: CASSSYRDRGPYEQYF. Here the CDR3 DNA reads TGTGCCAGCAGCTCCTACCGGGACAGGGGCCCCTACGAGCAGTACTTC.

This clonotype was seen only a few times. The rearrangement joins TRBV20-1 to TRBJ2-7; perhaps D is TRBD1 or TRBD2 (5 bases each). The CDR3 has 13 amino acids. Germline V gene data show CDR1 as DFQATT and CDR2 as SNEGSKA (reference sequence). The V end lost 3 bases, the J end lost 2 bases, and 11 bases lay between the germline ends. The CDR3 DNA follows: TGCAGTGCTAGGGGGGTTGGGGCCTACGAGCAGTACTTC. As protein: CSARGVGAYEQYF.

This clonotype was seen a few times. As DNA, the CDR3 is TGCGCCAGCAGCCAAAGCGTTACCGAAAGCACAGATACGCAGTATTTT. Translation gives CASSQSVTESTDTQYF. J is TRBJ2-3 and V is TRBV4-3, with unresolved D. This CDR3 has 16 amino acids. V lost 2 bases and J 0 bases, leaving 12 bases between the germline ends. Germline V lookup: CDR1 LGHNA, CDR2 YSLEER.

This chain connects TRBV6-1 to TRBJ2-1, with 7 bases lining up with TRBD2. The germline CDR1 and CDR2 sequences are MNHNS and SASEGT. The CDR3 extends over 14 amino acids. The V segment lost 8 bases and the J segment 5 bases; nucleotides outside the gene matches: 9. CDR3 in amino acids: CASSRAGVHNEQFF. CDR3 nucleotide sequence: TGTGCCAGCTCTCGGGCGGGGGTTCACAATGAGCAGTTCTTC.

The gene calls are TRBV7-9 and TRBJ1-1, with TRBD1 identical over 7 bases. CDR3 length equals 16 residues. With V trimmed by 4 bases and J by 1 base, 9 bases remained unmatched. The germline V gene encodes CDR1 SEHNR and CDR2 FQNEAQ (reference sequence). The CDR3 sequence is CASSSGQATGNTEAFF. For the CDR3, the DNA is TGTGCCAGCAGCTCTGGACAGGCAACAGGGAACACTGAAGCTTTCTTT.

The J gene is TRBJ2-7, the V gene TRBV12-3 or TRBV12-4, with a weak D call TRBD1 (6 bases). The CDR3 spans 15 residues. V was trimmed by 0 bases and J by 3 bases, leaving 12 bases between them. The CDR3 sequence: CASSLARRGYYEQYF. For the CDR3, the DNA is TGTGCCAGCAGTTTAGCGCGCAGGGGATACTACGAGCAGTACTTC.

This clonotype was seen only a few times. The gene calls are TRBV12-3 or TRBV12-4 and TRBJ2-2; 12 positions match TRBD2. CDR3 length equals 14 residues. Losses at the gene ends were 10 bases for V and 3 bases for J; bases not matched to a gene: 3. CDR3 sequence (DNA): TGTGCCACCCGACTAGCGGGGGACACCGGGGAGCTGTTTTTT. This gives the protein CATRLAGDTGELFF.

The chain employs TRBV28 and TRBJ2-1, with 9 bases matching TRBD2. The germline V gene has CDR1 MDHEN and CDR2 SYDVKM. This CDR3 has 16 residues. The ends lost 4 bases at V and 9 bases at J; junction bases unmatched: 13. CDR3 protein: CASSYWGGGASREQFF. The CDR3 DNA is TGTGCCAGCAGTTACTGGGGCGGGGGGGCAAGTCGTGAGCAGTTCTTC.

As DNA, the CDR3 is TGTGCCAGCAGTTACTCCGGAGGAAACCCCCGTAGCAATCAGCCCCAGCATTTT. This sequence encodes CASSYSGGNPRSNQPQHF. The J gene is TRBJ1-5, the V gene TRBV6-2 or TRBV6-3, with D unresolved. V lost 0 bases and J lost 0, with 15 bases in between. CDR1 and CDR2 from the germline V gene are MNHEY and SVGEGT. There are 18 residues in the CDR3.

This chain uses TRBV28 with TRBJ2-2; maybe TRBD1 (5 bases). The V end lost 5 bases, the J end lost 2 bases, and 12 bases lay between the germline ends. CDR3 size: 15 residues. Germline V CDR1 and CDR2: MDHEN, SYDVKM. DNA for the CDR3: TGTGCCAGCAGTCTTGGACACCGCAACACCGGGGAGCTGTTTTTT. Translation: CASSLGHRNTGELFF.

The table lists this clonotype with a few counts. CDR3 nucleotide sequence: TGCAGTGCTAGAGATGGGACAGGGGGCTCCAAACAGCCCCAGCATTTT. It translates to CSARDGTGGSKQPQHF. The chain joins TRBV20-1 to TRBJ1-5; 12 nucleotides line up with TRBD1. CDR1 and CDR2 (germline): DFQATT, SNEGSKA (reference sequence). The CDR3 is 16 amino acids. The V and J ends lost 0 bases and 7 bases, in that order; junction bases with no gene match: 7.

This clonotype was seen a handful of times. The V gene is TRBV5-1, the J gene TRBJ2-1, with a weak D call TRBD1 (6 bases). V lost 5 bases to trimming and J lost 2 bases, with 11 bases between them. CDR3 length equals 14 residues. Germline CDR1 and CDR2: SGHRS and YFSETQ. CDR3 loop: CASRRGGTYNEQFF. As DNA, the CDR3 is TGCGCCAGCAGACGAGGGGGAACCTACAATGAGCAGTTCTTC.

This chain connects TRBV5-1 to TRBJ2-7, with TRBD2 matching over 8 bases. V was clipped by 5 bases and J by 3 bases; unmatched bases: 7. The CDR3 totals 14 residues. CDR1 and CDR2 from the germline V gene are SGHRS and YFSETQ. Here the CDR3 DNA reads TGCGCCAGCAGATTACTAGCGGATTTCTACGAGCAGTACTTC. Its protein is CASRLLADFYEQYF.

A few counts support this clonotype. The V gene is TRBV20-1, the J gene TRBJ2-3; 9 nucleotides line up with TRBD1. V was pared by 6 bases and J by 4 bases, with 5 bases of the junction left unmatched. The CDR3 loop spans 13 amino acids. Per germline, CDR1 DFQATT and CDR2 SNEGSKA (reference sequence). This CDR3 reads CSAITGGADTQYF. The CDR3 coding sequence is TGCAGTGCAATTACAGGGGGCGCAGATACGCAGTATTTT.

The chain carries TRBV6-2 or TRBV6-3 and TRBJ1-5; TRBD1 agrees at 7 bases. CDR3 length: 16 amino acids. With 5 bases clipped from V and 2 bases from J, the junction kept 9 bases outside the gene matches. Per the germline V gene, CDR1 is MNHEY and CDR2 is SVGEGT. The CDR3: CASSRQPGTGNQPQHF. DNA for the CDR3: TGTGCCAGCAGTCGTCAACCCGGGACAGGCAATCAGCCCCAGCATTTT.

The chain employs TRBV20-1 and TRBJ2-7; 11 bases fit TRBD2. There are 14 residues in the CDR3. The germline gives CDR1 DFQATT, CDR2 SNEGSKA (reference sequence). V was clipped by 5 bases and J by 3 bases; unmatched bases: 6. The CDR3 reads CSAGGTSGYYEQYF. DNA for the CDR3: TGCAGTGCTGGCGGGACTAGCGGTTACTACGAGCAGTACTTC.

This clonotype has just a few counts. The chain combines TRBV6-2 or TRBV6-3 with TRBJ1-1; D is undetermined. From germline, CDR1 is MNHEY and CDR2 SVGEGT. V lost 7 bases, J lost 1 base, and 10 bases lay in between. CDR3 length equals 13 residues. In DNA, the CDR3 is TGTGCCAGCATCGCGGACGGGAACACTGAAGCTTTCTTT. Translation: CASIADGNTEAFF.